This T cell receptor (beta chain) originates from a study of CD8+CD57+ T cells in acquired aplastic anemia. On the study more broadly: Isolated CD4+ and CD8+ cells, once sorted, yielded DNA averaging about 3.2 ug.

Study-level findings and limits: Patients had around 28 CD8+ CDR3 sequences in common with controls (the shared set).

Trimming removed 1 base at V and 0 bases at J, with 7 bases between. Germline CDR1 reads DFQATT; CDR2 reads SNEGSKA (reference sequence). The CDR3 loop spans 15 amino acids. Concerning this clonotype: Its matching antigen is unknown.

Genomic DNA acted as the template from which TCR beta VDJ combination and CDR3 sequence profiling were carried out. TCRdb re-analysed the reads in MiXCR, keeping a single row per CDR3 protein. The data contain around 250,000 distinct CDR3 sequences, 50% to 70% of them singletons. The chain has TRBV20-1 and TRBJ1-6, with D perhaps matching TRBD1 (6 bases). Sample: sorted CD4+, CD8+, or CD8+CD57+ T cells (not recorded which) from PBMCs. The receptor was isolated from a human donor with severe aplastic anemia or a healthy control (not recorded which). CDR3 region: CSARAGASYNSPLHF. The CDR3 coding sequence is TGCAGTGCTAGAGCAGGGGCCTCCTATAATTCACCCCTCCACTTT.